This entry features one TCR beta chain sequence. This clone was counted once. The antigen it binds to is not known. Base qualities are missing; no much larger clone stands one base away. The data derive from a study of shared clonotypes between healthy human individuals (dated by TCRdb to the early 2020s). As for the study more broadly: A couple of women and a few men aged 18 to 49 years were included in the cohort. Per donor, three plates each were used for CD4 naive and CD4 memory, two for CD8 naive, and one for CD8 memory. To estimate repertoire size and how much clonotype sharing occurs between individuals, the study deeply sequenced the blood TCR repertoires of roughly 5 healthy adults. Different laboratories and diverse techniques were used to prepare libraries and sequence TCR repertoires, to increase sequencing depth and limit assay-specific biases. Per donor, leukapheresis produced somewhere between about 0.9 and 9 billion PBMCs.

Compared with germline, V lacks 7 bases and J lacks 4 bases; bases without a gene match: 9. From the cysteine through the phenylalanine, the CDR3 covers 15 amino acids. Just the 45-base CDR3 DNA is kept, in frame starting at base 1. CDR1 and CDR2, per the germline V gene, are SNHLY and FYNNEI. Using the deep immunoSEQ assay, multiplex PCR amplified TCR CDR3 regions from genomic DNA. For each cell subset, the extracted genomic DNA was distributed evenly across all wells of several immunoSEQ 96-well plates, and each plate served as one replicate. For sorted subsets, 200 to 250 ng of genomic DNA, equivalent to 25,000 to 35,000 T cell genomes, went into each replicate PCR. Purified libraries were quantified with a Qubit 3.0 fluorometer, sized on a Bioanalyzer 2100, and re-quantified with the KAPA Library Quantification kit. Every immunoSEQ 96-well plate was sequenced on a dedicated single-read 150-cycle Illumina NextSeq 550 flow cell. The authors' pipeline ran thus. Because only junctional sequences without quality scores were contained in the immunoSEQ output, filtering matching that applied to full-length reads could not be performed. To assign V/J genes and CDR3, sequences were annotated against IMGT germline references using PyIR, a Python wrapper for IgBLAST v1.9. Reads were removed for weak V/J assignments (E-value above 1e-6), missing CDR3, stop codons, out-of-frame junctions, or ambiguous translated residues. V3J clonotypes were defined as sequences sharing the same inferred V gene, J gene, and CDR3 amino acid sequence. Percentage overlap between repertoires was computed as shared unique clonotypes divided by the size of the smaller repertoire. Three approaches were used to assess repertoire richness: RTK rarefaction, the Chao1 estimator, and Recon v2.1 estimates of unobserved clonotypes. For all TCRbeta clonotypes obtained by the gDNA method from a few donors, generation probabilities were computed with OLGA. The table comes from immuneACCESS by way of TCRdb, which keeps in-frame sequences with V and J called. Part of the clones is missing from these tables; in studies checked, under half for an unresolved V gene and the rest for unknown reasons. V, J and clone size are taken as reported in that table, and D and trimming were inferred from the DNA itself. The sample records some 2 million clones, roughly 94% of which are singletons. 0.1% to 0.15% of the sample is in the top ten clones.

Healthy HIV-negative adults with no recently reported acute infections or vaccinations were included as donors. Every donor was a Caucasian adult residing in Nashville, Tennessee, USA. CD4+ T cells were enriched through magnetic negative selection, after which naive cells were positively selected on CD45RA and the remaining negative fraction served as the memory subset. Blood was obtained by leukapheresis, after which PBMCs were separated by Ficoll-Histopaque density gradient centrifugation and cryopreserved in liquid nitrogen vapor phase. Analytical flow cytometry was used to check the purity and quantity of each magnetically sorted T cell population. From each sorted fraction, genomic DNA was isolated and quantified by UV absorbance on a Nanodrop 2000c. Study-wide findings and limitations: Because the study included only a small number of donors, the genetic and exposure-history diversity represented was limited. Pairwise subsampling indicated that sequencing depth was expected to affect the degree of clonotype sharing among donors. When a handful of donors were compared, the shared fraction of clonotypes was 5% to 6.5% for naive CD4, about 4% for naive CD8, about 2.5% for memory CD4, and approximately 0.4% for memory CD8. Naive subsets generally had larger estimated clonotype richness than memory subsets. Incomplete sequencing was indicated by rarefaction of sorted-subset datasets, despite the large sequencing depth. Sampling was restricted to blood, and TCR repertoires in tissue are likely to differ from TCR repertoires in blood. Compared with non-shared clonotypes, clonotypes shared by all four sorted-subset donors had higher generation probabilities.

The sequence joins TRBV2 to TRBJ2-3; TRBD2 fits 9 bases in the junction. This TCR was recovered from a man younger than 35 in good health. Sequencing was carried out using naive CD4+ T cells sorted from blood. The cell subset or site label of this sample denotes: CD45RA+ positively selected. The bases are TGTGCCAGCACCACCTGGGGCGGGGGGGCAGATACGCAGTATTTT. Translation gives CASTTWGGGADTQYF. The entire variable domain, with the stretches around the CDR3 drawn from the reference TRBV2 and TRBJ2-3 proteins, is EPEVTQTPSHQVTQMGQEVILRCVPISNHLYFYWYRQILGQKVEFLVSFYNNEISEKSEIFDDQFSVERPDGSNFTLKIRSTKLEDSAMYFCASTTWGGGADTQYFGPGTRLTVL.